These 10 T cell receptor beta chains were sequenced from one sample in a study of blood T cell repertoires in COVID-19. Clones were read by immunoSEQ multiplex PCR, and TCRdb kept only the in-frame ones, dropping some. This sample carries roughly 100,000 clones, about four fifths of them seen once, and the ten largest clones take 15%. Sample: peripheral blood. These receptors came from a woman older than 75 with acute or convalescent COVID-19.

In this sample, this clone turned up a few times. This chain uses TRBV9 with TRBJ2-1, with D possibly TRBD2 on 6 matching bases. V lost 8 bases, J lost 3 bases, and 15 bases lay in between. Germline-derived CDR1 and CDR2 are SGDLS and YYNGEE. The CDR3 has 14 residues. The CDR3 nucleotides are TGTGCCAGTTCCCCGGGACTCTTCTACAATGAGCAGTTCTTC. Residues: CASSPGLFYNEQFF. The entire variable domain, with the rest obtained from reference TRBV9 and TRBJ2-1, is as follows: DSGVTQTPKHLITATGQRVTLRCSPRSGDLSVYWYQQSLDQGLQFLIQYYNGEERAKGNILERFSAQQFPDLHSELNLSSLELGDSALYFCASSPGLFYNEQFFGPGTRLTVL.

This clone has a handful of counts. J is TRBJ2-5 and V is TRBV11-2; 8 bases align to TRBD2. The CDR3 sequence is 15 residues long. The J segment lost 1 base and the V segment lost 1 base, leaving 2 bases of the junction unmatched. Per the germline V gene, CDR1 is SGHAT and CDR2 is FQNNGV. CDR3 bases: TGTGCCAGCAGCTTAGGGGGGACTAGCCAAGAGACCCAGTACTTC. Translating it yields CASSLGGTSQETQYF. Full variable domain (remainder filled in from reference TRBV11-2 and TRBJ2-5): EAGVAQSPRYKIIEKRQSVAFWCNPISGHATLYWYQQILGQGPKLLIQFQNNGVVDDSQLPKDRFSAERLKGVDSTLKIQPAKLEDSAVYLCASSLGGTSQETQYFGPGTRLLVL.

The genes are TRBV10-2 and TRBJ2-1; 7 nucleotides line up with TRBD1. The CDR3 sequence is 14 residues long. The V segment lost 6 bases and the J segment 5 bases; nucleotides outside the gene matches: 7. Germline CDR1 WSHSY, CDR2 SAAADI. CDR3 amino acids: CASRKTGFDNEQFF. DNA for the CDR3: TGCGCCAGCAGGAAGACAGGGTTTGACAATGAGCAGTTCTTC.

The gene calls are TRBV19 and TRBJ2-4; a weak D match, TRBD1 (6 bases). Germline CDR1 is LNHDA and CDR2 is SQIVND (reference sequence). CDR3 length: 13 amino acids. V lost 5 bases and J lost 7, with 12 bases in between. CDR3 sequence reads: CASSSDRKNIQYF. The CDR3 DNA reads as TGTGCCAGTAGTTCCGACAGGAAGAACATTCAGTACTTC.

The chain combines TRBV5-5 with TRBJ2-3, with 9 bases aligning to TRBD2. The germline gives CDR1 SGHKS, CDR2 YYEKEE (reference sequence). Trimming at V came to 0 bases and at J to 1 base, leaving 9 bases not matched to a gene. There are 18 residues in the CDR3. The CDR3 DNA reads TGTGCCAGCAGCTTGGCAGGCGGGAGGGCCGGGGGCACAGATACGCAGTATTTT. The encoded protein is CASSLAGGRAGGTDTQYF.

V and J are TRBV28 and TRBJ1-5; weak D call: TRBD1 (6 bases). The CDR3 sequence is 14 residues long. V was pared by 6 bases and J by 3 bases, with 12 bases between. Germline V lookup: CDR1 MDHEN, CDR2 SYDVKM. Here the CDR3 reads CASSRPGDNQPQHF. DNA of the CDR3: TGTGCCAGCAGCCGGCCAGGGGACAATCAGCCCCAGCATTTT.

CDR3 nucleotides: TGTGCCAGCTCACCCTCGACACAATTTATCGCCCCGGGGGAGCTGTTTTTT. It translates to CASSPSTQFIAPGELFF. The chain carries TRBV18 and TRBJ2-2; D is ambiguous. The V and J ends lost 3 bases and 8 bases respectively, with 22 bases between them. The CDR3 loop spans 17 amino acids. Germline V gives CDR1 KGHSH, CDR2 LQKENI.

This chain connects TRBV28 to TRBJ1-1; 7 bases map to TRBD1. J was trimmed by 5 bases and V by 7 bases; bases with no gene match: 4. This CDR3 comprises 12 residues. Germline CDR1 MDHEN, CDR2 SYDVKM. CDR3 region: CASISQGTEAFF. CDR3 DNA sequence: TGTGCCAGCATCTCACAGGGGACTGAAGCTTTCTTT.

The chain has TRBV5-8 and TRBJ1-3, with 8 bases that match TRBD1. The CDR3 is made up of 14 amino acids. CDR1 SGHTS and CDR2 YDEGEE come from the germline V gene. J was trimmed by 4 bases and V by 0 bases; bases with no gene match: 0. The CDR3 region is CASSLDRGGNTIYF. CDR3 DNA: TGTGCCAGCAGCTTGGACAGGGGGGGAAACACCATATATTTT.

The chain links TRBV5-1 to TRBJ1-1; TRBD1 might be the D (5 bases). The V gene's germline CDR1 is SGHRS and CDR2 YFSETQ. V shed 0 bases and J shed 4 bases, with 10 bases lying between them. The CDR3 has 14 amino acids. CDR3 sequence (DNA): TGCGCCAGCAGCTTGGGGGGCAGGGCCACTGAAGCTTTCTTT. It translates to CASSLGGRATEAFF.